Described below is a single T cell receptor (beta chain) sequence and its context. TCRdb reanalysed the RT-PCR reads using MiXCR and keeps one entry per CDR3 protein. The sample has approximately 720,000 distinct CDR3 sequences; 13% to 15% are singletons. The sequence was obtained from a female donor in good health, serving as a healthy control. Material: memory CD4+ T cells from blood.

CDR3: CASSSRAAYEQYF. The CDR3 DNA is TGTGCCAGCAGCTCCCGAGCGGCGTACGAGCAGTACTTC. This sequence joins TRBV7-2 and TRBJ2-7, with D maybe TRBD2 (5 bases). V gave up 4 bases and J gave up 4 bases, with 11 bases separating them. The germline V gene encodes CDR1 SGHTA and CDR2 FQGNSA. The CDR3 is made up of 13 amino acids.